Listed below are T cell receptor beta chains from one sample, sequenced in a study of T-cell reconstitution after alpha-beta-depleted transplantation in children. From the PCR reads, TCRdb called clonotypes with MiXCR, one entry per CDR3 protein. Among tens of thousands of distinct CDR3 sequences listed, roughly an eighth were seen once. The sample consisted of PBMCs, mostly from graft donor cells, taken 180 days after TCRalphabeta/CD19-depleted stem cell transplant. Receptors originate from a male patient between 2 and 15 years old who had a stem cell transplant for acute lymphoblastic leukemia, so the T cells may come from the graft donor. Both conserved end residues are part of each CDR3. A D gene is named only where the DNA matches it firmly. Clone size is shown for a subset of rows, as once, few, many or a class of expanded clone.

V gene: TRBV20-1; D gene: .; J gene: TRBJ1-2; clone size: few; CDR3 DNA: TGCAGTGCTAGAGTAGGGAAGGTCACTTTTAACTATGGCTACACCTTC; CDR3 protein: CSARVGKVTFNYGYTF
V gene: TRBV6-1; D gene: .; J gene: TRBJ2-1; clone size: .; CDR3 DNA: TGTGCCAGCAGTCCCGCCGGACTGAAGATCTACAATGAGCAGTTCTTC; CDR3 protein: CASSPAGLKIYNEQFF
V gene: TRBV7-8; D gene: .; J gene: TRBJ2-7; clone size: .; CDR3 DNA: TGTGCCAGCAGCGTCGTTATGACTGCCTCCTACGAGCAGTACTTC; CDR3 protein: CASSVVMTASYEQYF
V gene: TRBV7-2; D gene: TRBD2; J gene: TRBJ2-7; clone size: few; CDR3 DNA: TGTGCCAGCAGCTACCGGTCTAGCGGGAGACCGGACTACGAGCAGTACTTC; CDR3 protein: CASSYRSSGRPDYEQYF
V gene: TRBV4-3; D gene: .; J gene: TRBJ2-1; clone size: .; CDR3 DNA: TGCGCCAGCAGCCTCTGGGACTACAATGAGCAGTTCTTC; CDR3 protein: CASSLWDYNEQFF
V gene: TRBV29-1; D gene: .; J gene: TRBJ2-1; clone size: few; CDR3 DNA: TGCAGCTACCGGGGGAGAAGTAATGAGCAGTTCTTC; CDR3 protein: CSYRGRSNEQFF
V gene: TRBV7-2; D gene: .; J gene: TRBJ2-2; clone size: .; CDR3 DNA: TGTGCCAGCAGGGAGCGGGCTAACACCGGGGAGCTGTTTTTT; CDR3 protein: CASRERANTGELFF
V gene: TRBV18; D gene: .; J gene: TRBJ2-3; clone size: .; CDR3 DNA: TGTGCCAGCTCCCCAGGGGCGGCGAGCACAGATACGCAGTATTTT; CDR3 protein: CASSPGAASTDTQYF
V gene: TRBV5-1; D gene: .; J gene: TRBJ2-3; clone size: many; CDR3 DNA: TGCGCCAGCAGCTTGGAGACAGCTCCTGGGACAGATACGCAGTATTTT; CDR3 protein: CASSLETAPGTDTQYF
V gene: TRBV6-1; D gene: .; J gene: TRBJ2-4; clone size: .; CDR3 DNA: TGTGCCAGCAGAACGGGGGAAGCCAAAAACATTCAGTACTTC; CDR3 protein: CASRTGEAKNIQYF
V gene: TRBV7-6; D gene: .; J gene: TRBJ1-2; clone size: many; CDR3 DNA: TGTGCCAGCAGCTTAGTAGAAGGGTCGCACTATGGCTACACCTTC; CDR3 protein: CASSLVEGSHYGYTF
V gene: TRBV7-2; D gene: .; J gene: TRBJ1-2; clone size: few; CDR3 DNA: TGTGCCAGCAGCTTAGTCTCCCCCAGCTTTCTTTATGGCTACACCTTC; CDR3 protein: CASSLVSPSFLYGYTF
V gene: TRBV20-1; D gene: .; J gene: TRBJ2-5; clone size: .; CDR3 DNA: TGCAGTGCTATCGAACAGGGATGGGAAGAGACCCAGTACTTC; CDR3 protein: CSAIEQGWEETQYF
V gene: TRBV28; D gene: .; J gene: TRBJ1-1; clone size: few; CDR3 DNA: TGTGCCAGCAGTTTACGACAGTCCACTGAAGCTTTCTTT; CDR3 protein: CASSLRQSTEAFF
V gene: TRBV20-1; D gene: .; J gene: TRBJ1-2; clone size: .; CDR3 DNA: TGCAGTGCTAGAGATTGGGGCACCTTACTTTATGGCTACACCTTC; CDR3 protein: CSARDWGTLLYGYTF
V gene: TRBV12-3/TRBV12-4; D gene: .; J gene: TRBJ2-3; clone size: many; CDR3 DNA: TGTGCCAGCAGTTTATCCCCCAGAAGAGGTACAGATACGCAGTATTTT; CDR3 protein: CASSLSPRRGTDTQYF
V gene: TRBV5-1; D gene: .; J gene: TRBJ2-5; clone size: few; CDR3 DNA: TGCGCCAGCGCAACAGGGGCCGTCGCGGGAGAGCGAGAGACCCAGTACTTC; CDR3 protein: CASATGAVAGERETQYF
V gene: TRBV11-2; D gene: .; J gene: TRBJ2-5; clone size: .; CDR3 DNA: TGTGCCAGCAGCCTAGAGGCTAAAGAGACCCAGTACTTC; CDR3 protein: CASSLEAKETQYF
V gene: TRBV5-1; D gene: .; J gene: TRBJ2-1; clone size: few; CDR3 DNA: TGCGCCAGCAGTGAGAGCGGGTCACGCGCAAACTACAATGAGCAGTTCTTC; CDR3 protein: CASSESGSRANYNEQFF
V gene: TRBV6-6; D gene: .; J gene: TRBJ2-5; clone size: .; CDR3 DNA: TGTGCCAGCACTTGGGGGTGGAGAGAGGAAGAGACCCAGTACTTC; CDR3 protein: CASTWGWREEETQYF
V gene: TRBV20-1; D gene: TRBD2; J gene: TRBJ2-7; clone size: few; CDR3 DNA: TGCAGTGCTTGGACTAGCGGGAATTACGAGCAGTACTTC; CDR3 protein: CSAWTSGNYEQYF
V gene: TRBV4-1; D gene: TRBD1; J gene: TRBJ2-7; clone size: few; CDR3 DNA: TGCGCCAGCAGCCAAAGATTTTTTCGGGACAGGGGGTCCCGTAAACTCCCCTACGAGCAGTACTTC; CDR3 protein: CASSQRFFRDRGSRKLPYEQYF
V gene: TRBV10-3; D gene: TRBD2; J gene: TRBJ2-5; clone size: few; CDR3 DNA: TGTGCCATCAGTGAGTCGCCGGGAGGGGGGGGACAAGAGACCCAGTACTTC; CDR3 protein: CAISESPGGGGQETQYF
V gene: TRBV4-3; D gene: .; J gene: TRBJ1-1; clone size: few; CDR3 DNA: TGCGCCAGCAGCCACGGGGGAGGTCGGAACACTGAAGCTTTCTTT; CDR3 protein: CASSHGGGRNTEAFF
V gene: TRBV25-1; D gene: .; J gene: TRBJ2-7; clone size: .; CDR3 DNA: TGTGCCAGCAGTGAAGCAACTCGGGAAGACGAGCAGTACTTC; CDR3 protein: CASSEATREDEQYF
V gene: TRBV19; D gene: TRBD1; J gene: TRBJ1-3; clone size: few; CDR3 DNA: TGTGCCAGTAGTATCGGGACAGTCTCTGGAAACACCATATATTTT; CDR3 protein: CASSIGTVSGNTIYF
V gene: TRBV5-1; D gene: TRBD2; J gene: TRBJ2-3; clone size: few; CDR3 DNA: TGCGCCAGCAGCCGTTCCAGCGGGGGCGCCACAGATACGCAGTATTTT; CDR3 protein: CASSRSSGGATDTQYF
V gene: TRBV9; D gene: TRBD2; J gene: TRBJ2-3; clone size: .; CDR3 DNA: TGTGCCAGCAGCGTATCCAGCGGGGGTCCAGGGGATACGCAGTATTTT; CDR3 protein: CASSVSSGGPGDTQYF
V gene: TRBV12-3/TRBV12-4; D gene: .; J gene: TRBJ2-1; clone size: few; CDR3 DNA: TGTGCCAGCAGGACGACAGGAAACAATGAGCAGTTCTTC; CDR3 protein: CASRTTGNNEQFF
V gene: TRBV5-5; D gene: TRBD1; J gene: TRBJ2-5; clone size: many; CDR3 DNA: TGTGCCAGCAGCTGGGAAGGGGGCAGGGAGACCCAGTACTTC; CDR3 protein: CASSWEGGRETQYF
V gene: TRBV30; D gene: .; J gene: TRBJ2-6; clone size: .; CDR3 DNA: TGTGCCTGGAGTGGGGGGTCCTTGAAGGGATCTGGGGCCAACGTCCTGACTTTC; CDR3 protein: CAWSGGSLKGSGANVLTF
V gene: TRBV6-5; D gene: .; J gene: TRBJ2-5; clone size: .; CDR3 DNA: TGTGCCAGCAGTTACTCGATAAGGGTCAGAGAGACCCAGTACTTC; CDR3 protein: CASSYSIRVRETQYF
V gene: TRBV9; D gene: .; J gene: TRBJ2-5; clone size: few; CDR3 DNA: TGTGCCAGCAGCGTAGCTACATCGGCAGGGGAGCGCCAAGAGACCCAGTACTTC; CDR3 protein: CASSVATSAGERQETQYF
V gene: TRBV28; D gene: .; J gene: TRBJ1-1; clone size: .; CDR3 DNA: TGTGCCAGCGTGGGGGTGAGTGCTTTCTTT; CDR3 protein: CASVGVSAFF
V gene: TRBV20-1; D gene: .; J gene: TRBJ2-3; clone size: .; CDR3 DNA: TGCAGTGCTGTCCGTCCATACACAGATACGCAGTATTTT; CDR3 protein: CSAVRPYTDTQYF
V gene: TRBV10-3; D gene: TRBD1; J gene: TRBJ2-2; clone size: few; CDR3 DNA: TGTGCCATCACTCGGGACAGGGGAGGGGAGCTGTTTTTT; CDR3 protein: CAITRDRGGELFF
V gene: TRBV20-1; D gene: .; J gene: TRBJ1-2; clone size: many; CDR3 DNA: TGCAGTGCTAGAGATCTACTGGGTAGCAATGGCTACACCTTC; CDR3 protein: CSARDLLGSNGYTF
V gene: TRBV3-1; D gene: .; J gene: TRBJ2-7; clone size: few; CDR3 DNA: TGTGCCAGCAGCCAAGGCTTGGCAGGTCCCCACGAGCAGTACTTC; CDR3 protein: CASSQGLAGPHEQYF
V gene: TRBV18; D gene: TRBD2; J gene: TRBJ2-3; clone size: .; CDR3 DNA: TGTGCCAGCTCACCCCCTAGCGGGGGCCTCTTTAGCACAGATACGCAGTATTTT; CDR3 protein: CASSPPSGGLFSTDTQYF
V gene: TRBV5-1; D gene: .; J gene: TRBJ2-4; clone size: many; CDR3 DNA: TGCGCCAGCAGCCCTCACGCAGGGCTAAGGGGCATTCAGTACTTC; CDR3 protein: CASSPHAGLRGIQYF
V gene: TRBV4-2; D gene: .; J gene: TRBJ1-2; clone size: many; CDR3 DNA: TGTGCCAGCAGCCAAGATACGGACGCGGTGGTCTATGGCTACACCTTC; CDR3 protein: CASSQDTDAVVYGYTF
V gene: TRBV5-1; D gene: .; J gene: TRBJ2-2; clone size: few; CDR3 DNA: TGCGCCAGCAATGAGGTCACCGGGGAGCTGTTTTTT; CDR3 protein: CASNEVTGELFF
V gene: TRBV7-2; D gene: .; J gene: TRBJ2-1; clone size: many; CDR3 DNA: TGTGCCAGCAGTTCCGTCACGGGGTGGGATGAGCAGTTCTTC; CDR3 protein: CASSSVTGWDEQFF
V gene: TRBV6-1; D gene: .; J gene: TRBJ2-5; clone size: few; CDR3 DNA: TGTGCCAGCAGTCGACGGATCCAAGAGACCCAGTACTTC; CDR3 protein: CASSRRIQETQYF
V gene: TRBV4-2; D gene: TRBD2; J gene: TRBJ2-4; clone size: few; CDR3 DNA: TGTGCCAGCAGCCAAGACCGGACTAGAGCCAAAAACATTCAGTACTTC; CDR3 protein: CASSQDRTRAKNIQYF
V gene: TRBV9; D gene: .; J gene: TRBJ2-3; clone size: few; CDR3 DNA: TGTGCCAGCAGCCCCCCCCTAGTACCGGGCGCAGATACGCAGTATTTT; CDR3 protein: CASSPPLVPGADTQYF
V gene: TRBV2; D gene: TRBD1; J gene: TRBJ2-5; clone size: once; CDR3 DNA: TGTGCCAGCAGTGAGGCAGGGGGCGGAGAGACCCAGTACTTC; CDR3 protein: CASSEAGGGETQYF
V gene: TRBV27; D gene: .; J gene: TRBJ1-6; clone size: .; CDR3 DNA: TGTGCCAGCAGTTTGCGGCGGGACGCCCGATCACCCCTCCACTTT; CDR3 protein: CASSLRRDARSPLHF
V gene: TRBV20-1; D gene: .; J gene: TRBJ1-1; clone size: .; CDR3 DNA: TGCAGTGCCCCGATATACCCAAGTGAAGCTTTCTTT; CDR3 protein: CSAPIYPSEAFF
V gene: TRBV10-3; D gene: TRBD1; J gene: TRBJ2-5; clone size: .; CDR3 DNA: TGTGCCATCAGTGAGCTGGACAGGGGAAAGACCCAGTACTTC; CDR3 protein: CAISELDRGKTQYF
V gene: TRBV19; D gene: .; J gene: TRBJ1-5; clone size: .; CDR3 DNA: TGTGCCAGCGGCTGGGCCAGCAATCAGCCCCAGCATTTT; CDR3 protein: CASGWASNQPQHF
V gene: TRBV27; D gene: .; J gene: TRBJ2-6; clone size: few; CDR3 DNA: TGTGCCAGCAGTGCGACCTTCTCTGGGGCCAACGTCCTGACTTTC; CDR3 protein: CASSATFSGANVLTF